This TCR beta chain was captured in a study of T cells after yellow fever vaccination. MiXCR, applied by TCRdb to the 5' RACE reads, yields one record per CDR3 protein. The table lists 350,000 to 450,000 distinct CDR3 sequences, more than 5.5% of them singletons. The CDR3 runs 14 residues. J gave up 4 bases and V 5 bases, and 11 bases lay outside the gene matches. From germline, CDR1 is DFQATT and CDR2 SNEGSKA (reference sequence). The input for sequencing was PBMCs, taken 5 days after the yellow fever booster vaccination. This clonotype was obtained from a man aged 25-45 years who received the YFV17D yellow fever vaccine. The chain couples TRBV20-1 to TRBJ2-7; 7 bases match TRBD2. The CDR3 nucleotides are TGCAGTGCTCCCCTGGGCGGGAGTGGTTACGAGCAGTACTTC. This translates into CSAPLGGSGYEQYF.